This T cell receptor beta chain was obtained from a study of post-analysis software for immune sequencing data. Overall study findings and caveats: The study found TRBV5-6, TRBV5-1 and TRBV20-1 among a handful of TRBV segments more frequent in patients than controls.

The CDR3 extends over 14 amino acids. Germline CDR1 is DFQATT and CDR2 is SNEGSKA (reference sequence). V gave up 7 bases and J gave up 0 bases, with 10 bases separating them. Unique molecular identifiers had been added to the TCR beta cDNA libraries. TCRdb reprocessed the PCR reads via MiXCR and lists one record per CDR3 protein. The table has 650,000 to 850,000 distinct CDR3 sequences, under 60% seen once. This clonotype is a singleton in its sample. Its specificity is unknown. The clonotype comes from a girl between 10 and 17 years old with multiple sclerosis. What was sequenced was blood. The chain is built from TRBV20-1 and TRBJ2-6; D remains unclear. The CDR3 reads CSGAPDSGANVLTF. The DNA of the CDR3 is TGCAGTGGAGCACCTGACTCTGGGGCCAACGTCCTGACTTTC.